Listed below are T cell receptor beta chains from one sample, sequenced in a study of cytomegalovirus exposure and HLA in healthy donors. The repertoire was sequenced with immunoSEQ multiplex PCR; TCRdb's copy has only in-frame clones and lacks some. The table lists 100,000 to 150,000 clones, roughly 79% of them singletons. Input material: PBMCs. These TCRs come from a man between 18 and 29 years old in good health and CMV-seronegative. The CDR3 runs from the conserved cysteine through the conserved F or W. A D gene is named only where the DNA matches it firmly. Part of the rows lack a size; the others show once, few, many or a class for expanded clones.

>TRBJ1-5|TRBV25-1|NA|NA
CASSEGAGWNQPQHF
TGTGCCAGCAGTGAGGGGGCAGGATGGAATCAGCCCCAGCATTTT
>TRBJ1-1|TRBV7-8|NA|NA
CASSLVSGAGPTEAFF
TGTGCCAGCAGCTTAGTTAGTGGCGCAGGGCCGACTGAAGCTTTCTTT
>TRBJ1-4|TRBV19|once|NA
CASSMQGPNEKLFF
TGTGCCAGTAGTATGCAGGGTCCTAATGAAAAACTGTTTTTT
>TRBJ2-3|TRBV23-1|NA|NA
CASSQDRDSRLSTDTQYF
TGCGCCAGCAGTCAAGACCGCGACAGCCGCCTCAGCACAGATACGCAGTATTTT
>TRBJ2-3|TRBV19|NA|TRBD2
CASSILAGVGADTQYF
TGTGCCAGTAGTATACTAGCGGGGGTCGGGGCAGATACGCAGTATTTT
>TRBJ2-1|TRBV7-3|NA|NA
CASSLTSQGIYNEQFF
TGTGCCAGCAGCTTAACGTCGCAGGGTATTTACAATGAGCAGTTCTTC
>TRBJ2-5|TRBV27|NA|NA
CASSLKVYGTHQETQYF
TGTGCCAGCAGTTTAAAGGTCTACGGGACACACCAAGAGACCCAGTACTTC
>TRBJ2-7|TRBV5-4|once|TRBD1
CASSLGRQGEQYF
TGTGCCAGCAGCCTCGGTCGACAGGGCGAGCAGTACTTC
>TRBJ1-1|TRBV29-1|NA|NA
CSALNRGEGLAFF
TGCAGCGCCCTAAATCGGGGGGAGGGATTGGCTTTCTTT
>TRBJ2-1|TRBV7-2|NA|TRBD2
CASRRSGGRYNEQFF
TGTGCCAGCAGGAGGAGCGGGGGGCGATACAATGAGCAGTTCTTC
>TRBJ1-4|TRBV6-6|NA|NA
CASSYSGLPADEKLFF
TGTGCCAGCAGTTACTCGGGACTCCCAGCGGATGAAAAACTGTTTTTT
>TRBJ2-5|TRBV18|NA|NA
CASSFRDMETQYF
TGTGCCAGCTCATTTAGGGACATGGAGACCCAGTACTTC
>TRBJ1-1|TRBV5-6|NA|TRBD1
CASSLVTGVDTEAFF
TGTGCCAGCAGCTTGGTAACAGGGGTCGACACTGAAGCTTTCTTT
>TRBJ2-1|TRBV7-8|NA|NA
CASSFRDWRNNEQFF
TGTGCCAGCAGCTTCCGGGACTGGAGGAACAATGAGCAGTTCTTC
>TRBJ1-4|TRBV30|NA|TRBD1
CAWSAFGQGGVGEKLFF
TGTGCCTGGAGTGCCTTCGGACAGGGGGGGGTCGGTGAAAAACTGTTTTTT
>TRBJ2-2|TRBV10-3|few|NA
CAIRKTDFLSNTGELFF
TGTGCCATCAGGAAAACAGATTTCTTATCGAACACCGGGGAGCTGTTTTTT